This T cell receptor beta chain was profiled in a study of T cell repertoires in cytomegalovirus infection. Background on the study: Peptides in the study included HLA-C-restricted and HLA-B-restricted CMV epitopes. Indications of both CMV infection and matching HLA type were provided by public TCR beta signatures.

Points from the study as a whole: CMV-specific TCR beta clonotypes restricted by HLA-C were the ones dominating the ex vivo response. Individuals carrying CMV plus the relevant HLA were identified by cumulative frequency of public TCR beta families.

TCRdb reprocessed the reads with MiXCR, giving one entry per CDR3 protein. The data contain around 710,000 distinct CDR3 sequences, approximately 32% of them singletons. This CDR3 has 16 amino acids. Trimming took off 8 bases at V and 3 bases at J, with 21 bases between the two ends. The germline V gene has CDR1 SGHVS and CDR2 FNYEAQ. Concerning this clonotype: What it recognizes is unknown.

This specimen was cultured CD8+ T cells from PBMCs, taken from culture after CMV antigen stimulation. The receptor's source is a human donor in good health (CMV status not recorded). Some clones in this sample may be carry-over from other donors' samples. The chain carries TRBV7-6 and TRBJ2-3; TRBD1 might be the D (8 bases). CDR3 amino acids: CASQLLQGGVTDTQYF. The CDR3 DNA reads TGTGCCAGCCAACTTCTACAGGGGGGGGTAACAGATACGCAGTATTTT.